What follows is one T cell receptor (beta chain) and its context. The antigen is not known. The entry originates in a study of cytomegalovirus exposure and HLA in healthy donors. Donors counted as nominally healthy when sampled, yet unrecorded immune exposures were likely. Findings of the study overall: Presence/absence analysis assumed near-uniform sequencing depth across donors. Equally common other TCR beta chains were less clonally expanded than HLA-associated ones, a later analysis found.

PCR was performed using 60 Vbeta and 13 Jbeta primers. TCRdb keeps only in-frame clones here, not all; method: immunoSEQ multiplex PCR. In the table there are approximately 110,000 clones, 70% to 75% of which are singletons. The germline CDR1 and CDR2 sequences are MNHNY and SVGAGI (reference sequence). Trimming pared 4 bases from V and 2 bases from J, leaving 8 bases between. The CDR3 spans 13 residues. Sequencing used PBMCs. This receptor was identified in a man between 35 and 55 years old in good health and CMV-seronegative. This chain links TRBV6-6 with TRBJ1-1, with TRBD1 as a possible D gene (5 bases). The CDR3 DNA is TGTGCCAGCAGTTCCCGGACAAACACTGAAGCTTTCTTT. It is translated as CASSSRTNTEAFF.